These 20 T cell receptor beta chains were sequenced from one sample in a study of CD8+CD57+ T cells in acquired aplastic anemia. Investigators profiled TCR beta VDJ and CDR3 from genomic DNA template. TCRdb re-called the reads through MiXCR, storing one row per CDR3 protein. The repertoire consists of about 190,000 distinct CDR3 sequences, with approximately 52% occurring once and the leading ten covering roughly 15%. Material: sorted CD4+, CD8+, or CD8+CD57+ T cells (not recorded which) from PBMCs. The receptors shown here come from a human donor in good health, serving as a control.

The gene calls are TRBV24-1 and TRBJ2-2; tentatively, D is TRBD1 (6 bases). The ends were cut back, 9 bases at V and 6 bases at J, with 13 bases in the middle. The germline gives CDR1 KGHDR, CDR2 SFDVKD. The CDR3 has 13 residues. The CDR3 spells CATGTPGPGELFF. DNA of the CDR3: TGTGCCACCGGGACACCCGGGCCCGGGGAGCTGTTTTTT.

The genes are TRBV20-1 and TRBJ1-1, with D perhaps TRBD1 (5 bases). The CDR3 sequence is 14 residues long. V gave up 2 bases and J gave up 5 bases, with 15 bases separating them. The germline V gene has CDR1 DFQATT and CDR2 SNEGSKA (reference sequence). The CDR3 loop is CSARPNQGGTEAFF. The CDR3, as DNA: TGCAGTGCTAGACCCAACCAGGGAGGTACTGAAGCTTTCTTT.

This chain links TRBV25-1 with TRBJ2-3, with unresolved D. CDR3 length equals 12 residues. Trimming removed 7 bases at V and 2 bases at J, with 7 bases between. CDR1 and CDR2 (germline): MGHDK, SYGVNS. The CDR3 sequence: CASTTDTDTQYF. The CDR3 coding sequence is TGTGCCAGCACAACAGACACAGATACGCAGTATTTT.

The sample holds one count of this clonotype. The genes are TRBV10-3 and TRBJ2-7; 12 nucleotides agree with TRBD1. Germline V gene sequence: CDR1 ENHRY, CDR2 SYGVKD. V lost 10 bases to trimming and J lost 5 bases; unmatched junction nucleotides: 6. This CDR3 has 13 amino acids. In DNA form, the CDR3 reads TGTGCCACGACCGGGACAGGGGGCAACGAGCAGTACTTC. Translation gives CATTGTGGNEQYF.

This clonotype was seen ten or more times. CDR3 sequence: CASSSGTEINIQYF. The CDR3 DNA sequence: TGTGCCAGCTCCTCCGGGACAGAGATAAACATTCAGTACTTC. This sequence joins TRBV19 and TRBJ2-4; TRBD1 matches 7 bases. With 9 bases clipped from V and 6 bases from J, the junction kept 11 bases outside the gene matches. CDR1 is LNHDA, CDR2 SQIVND, per germline (reference sequence). The CDR3 loop spans 14 amino acids.

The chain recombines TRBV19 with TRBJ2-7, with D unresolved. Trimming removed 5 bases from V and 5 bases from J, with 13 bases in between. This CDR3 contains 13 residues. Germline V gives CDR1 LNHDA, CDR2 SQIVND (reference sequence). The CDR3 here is CASSVVHGDEQYV. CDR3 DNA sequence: TGTGCCAGTAGTGTAGTCCACGGAGACGAGCAGTACGTC.

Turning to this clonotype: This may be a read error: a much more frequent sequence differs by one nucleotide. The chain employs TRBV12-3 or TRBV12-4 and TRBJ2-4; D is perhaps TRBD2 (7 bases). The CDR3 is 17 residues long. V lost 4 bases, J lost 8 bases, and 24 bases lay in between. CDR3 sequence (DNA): TGTGCCAGCAGTTCAACCGGCGGGGGCGCAGGTTATCACATTCAGTACTTC. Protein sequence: CASSSTGGGAGYHIQYF.

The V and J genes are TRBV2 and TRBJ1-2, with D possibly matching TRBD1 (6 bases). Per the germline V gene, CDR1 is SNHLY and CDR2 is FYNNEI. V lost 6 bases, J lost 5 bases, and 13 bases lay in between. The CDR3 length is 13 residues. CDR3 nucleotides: TGTGCCAGCAGCCATCCGGGACATTATGGCTACACCTTC. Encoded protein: CASSHPGHYGYTF.

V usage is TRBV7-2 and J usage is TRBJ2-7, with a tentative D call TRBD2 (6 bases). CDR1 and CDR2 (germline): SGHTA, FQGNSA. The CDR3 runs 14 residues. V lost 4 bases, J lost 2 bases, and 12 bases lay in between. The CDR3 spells CASSSPGVTYEQYF. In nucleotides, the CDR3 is TGTGCCAGCAGCTCCCCGGGGGTAACCTACGAGCAGTACTTC.

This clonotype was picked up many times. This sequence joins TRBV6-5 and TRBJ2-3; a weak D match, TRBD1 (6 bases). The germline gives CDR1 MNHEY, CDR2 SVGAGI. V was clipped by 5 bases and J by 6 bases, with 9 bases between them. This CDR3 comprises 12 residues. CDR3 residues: CASSHQGDTQYF. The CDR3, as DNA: TGTGCCAGCAGTCACCAGGGGGATACGCAGTATTTT.

This CDR3 reads CASRGLAGGQETQYF. CDR3 nucleotide sequence: TGTGCCAGCAGGGGACTAGCGGGGGGGCAAGAGACCCAGTACTTC. J is TRBJ2-5 and V is TRBV6-5; 16 bases match TRBD2. Germline V lookup: CDR1 MNHEY, CDR2 SVGAGI. The CDR3 spans 15 residues. V was pared by 6 bases and J by 2 bases, with 0 bases of the junction left unmatched.

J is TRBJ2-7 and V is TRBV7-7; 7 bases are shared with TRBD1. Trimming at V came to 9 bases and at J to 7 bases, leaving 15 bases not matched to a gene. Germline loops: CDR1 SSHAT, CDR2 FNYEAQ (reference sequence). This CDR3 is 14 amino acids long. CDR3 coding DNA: TGTGCCAGTAGTAGAGGTGACAGGGACGGGGAGCAGTACTTC. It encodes CASSRGDRDGEQYF.

Here the CDR3 DNA reads TGTGCCAGCAGCTTAAGGGTAGGGACCGATCAGCCCCAGCATTTT. Its translation: CASSLRVGTDQPQHF. V gene TRBV7-8 combines with J gene TRBJ1-5; a possible D gene is TRBD1 (5 bases). V was shortened by 2 bases and J by 5 bases, with 13 bases between the two germline ends. Germline V CDR1 and CDR2: SGHVS, FQNEAQ. The length of the CDR3 is 15 residues.

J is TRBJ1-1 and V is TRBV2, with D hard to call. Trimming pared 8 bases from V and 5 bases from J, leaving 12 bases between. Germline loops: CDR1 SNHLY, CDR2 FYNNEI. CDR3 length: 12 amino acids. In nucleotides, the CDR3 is TGTGCCAGCGAACTAGGAAGGACTGAAGCTTTCTTT. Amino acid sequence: CASELGRTEAFF.

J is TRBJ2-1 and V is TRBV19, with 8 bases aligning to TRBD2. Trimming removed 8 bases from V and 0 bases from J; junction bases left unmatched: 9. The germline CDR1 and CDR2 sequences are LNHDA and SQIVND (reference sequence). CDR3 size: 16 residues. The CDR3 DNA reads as TGTGCCAGTGGGGGCGGGGGGCTTAGCTCCTACAATGAGCAGTTCTTC. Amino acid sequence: CASGGGGLSSYNEQFF. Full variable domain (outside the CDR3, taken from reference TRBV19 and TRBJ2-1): DGGITQSPKYLFRKEGQNVTLSCEQNLNHDAMYWYRQDPGQGLRLIYYSQIVNDFQKGDIAEGYSVSREKKESFPLTVTSAQKNPTAFYLCASGGGGLSSYNEQFFGPGTRLTVL.

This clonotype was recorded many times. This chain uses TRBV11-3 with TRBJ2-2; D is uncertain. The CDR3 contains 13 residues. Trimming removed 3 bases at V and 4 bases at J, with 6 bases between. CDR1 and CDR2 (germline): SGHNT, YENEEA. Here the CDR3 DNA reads TGTGCCAGCAGCTTTGCTACCACCGGGGAGCTGTTTTTT. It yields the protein CASSFATTGELFF.

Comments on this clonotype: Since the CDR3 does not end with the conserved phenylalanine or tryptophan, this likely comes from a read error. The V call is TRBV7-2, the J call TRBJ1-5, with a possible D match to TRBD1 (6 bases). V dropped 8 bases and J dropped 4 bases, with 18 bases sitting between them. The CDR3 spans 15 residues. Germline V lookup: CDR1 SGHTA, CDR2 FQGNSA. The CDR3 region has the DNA TGTGCCAGCGTTGAGGGTACAGGGCTTAATCAGCCCCAGCATTTA. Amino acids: CASVEGTGLNQPQHL.

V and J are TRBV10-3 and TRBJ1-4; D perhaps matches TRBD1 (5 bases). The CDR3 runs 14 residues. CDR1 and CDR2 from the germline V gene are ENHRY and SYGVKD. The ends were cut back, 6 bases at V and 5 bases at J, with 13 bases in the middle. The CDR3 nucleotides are TGTGCCATCAGGCCCGGGACGGGGAATGAAAAACTGTTTTTT. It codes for CAIRPGTGNEKLFF.

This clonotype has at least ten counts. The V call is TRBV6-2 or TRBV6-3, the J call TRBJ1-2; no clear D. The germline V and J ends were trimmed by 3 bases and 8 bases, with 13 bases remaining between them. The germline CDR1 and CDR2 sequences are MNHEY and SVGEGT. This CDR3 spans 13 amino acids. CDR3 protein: CASSYRKAGGYTF. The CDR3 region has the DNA TGTGCCAGCAGTTATCGAAAGGCGGGGGGCTACACCTTC.

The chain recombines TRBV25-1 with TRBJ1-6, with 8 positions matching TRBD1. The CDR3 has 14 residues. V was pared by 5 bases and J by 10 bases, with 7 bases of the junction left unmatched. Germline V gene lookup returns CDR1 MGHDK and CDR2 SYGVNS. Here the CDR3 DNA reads TGTGCCAGCAGTTCGACAGGGGAGAGCTCACCCCTCCACTTT. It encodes CASSSTGESSPLHF.